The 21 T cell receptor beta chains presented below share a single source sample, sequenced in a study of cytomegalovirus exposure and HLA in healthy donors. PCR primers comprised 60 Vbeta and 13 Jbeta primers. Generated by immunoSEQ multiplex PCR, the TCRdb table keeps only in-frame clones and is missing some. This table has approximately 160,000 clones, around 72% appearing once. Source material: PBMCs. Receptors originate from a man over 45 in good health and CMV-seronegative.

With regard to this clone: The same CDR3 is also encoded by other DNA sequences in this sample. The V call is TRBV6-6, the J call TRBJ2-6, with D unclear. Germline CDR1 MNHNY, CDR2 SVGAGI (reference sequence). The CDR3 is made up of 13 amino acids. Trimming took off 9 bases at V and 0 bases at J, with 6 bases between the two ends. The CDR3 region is CASEDSGANVLTF. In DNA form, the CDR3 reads TGTGCCAGTGAGGACTCTGGGGCCAACGTCCTGACTTTC.

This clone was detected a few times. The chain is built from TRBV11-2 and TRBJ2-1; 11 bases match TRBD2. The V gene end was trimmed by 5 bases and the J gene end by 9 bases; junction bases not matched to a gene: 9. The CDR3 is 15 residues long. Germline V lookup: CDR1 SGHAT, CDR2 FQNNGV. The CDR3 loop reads CASSDRLAGYTEQFF. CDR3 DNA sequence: TGTGCCAGCAGCGATCGACTAGCGGGGTATACTGAGCAGTTCTTC.

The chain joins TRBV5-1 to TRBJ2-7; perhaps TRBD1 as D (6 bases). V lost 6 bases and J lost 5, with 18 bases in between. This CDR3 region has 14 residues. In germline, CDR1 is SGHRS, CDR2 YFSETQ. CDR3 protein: CASTNTGRGNEQYF. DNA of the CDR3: TGCGCCAGCACTAACACAGGGCGCGGCAACGAGCAGTACTTC.

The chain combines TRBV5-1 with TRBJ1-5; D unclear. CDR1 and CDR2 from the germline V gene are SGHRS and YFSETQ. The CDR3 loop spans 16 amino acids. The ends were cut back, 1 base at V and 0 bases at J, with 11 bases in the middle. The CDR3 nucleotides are TGCGCCAGCAGCTTGCTGGCGGTTTATAGCAATCAGCCCCAGCATTTT. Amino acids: CASSLLAVYSNQPQHF.

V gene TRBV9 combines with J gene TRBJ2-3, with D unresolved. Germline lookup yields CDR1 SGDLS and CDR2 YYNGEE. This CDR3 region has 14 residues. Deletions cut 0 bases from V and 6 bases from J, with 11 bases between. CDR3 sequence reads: CASSVGGRIDTQYF. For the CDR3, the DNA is TGTGCCAGCAGCGTAGGTGGTAGAATCGATACGCAGTATTTT. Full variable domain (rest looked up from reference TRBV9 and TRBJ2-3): DSGVTQTPKHLITATGQRVTLRCSPRSGDLSVYWYQQSLDQGLQFLIQYYNGEERAKGNILERFSAQQFPDLHSELNLSSLELGDSALYFCASSVGGRIDTQYFGPGTRLTVL.

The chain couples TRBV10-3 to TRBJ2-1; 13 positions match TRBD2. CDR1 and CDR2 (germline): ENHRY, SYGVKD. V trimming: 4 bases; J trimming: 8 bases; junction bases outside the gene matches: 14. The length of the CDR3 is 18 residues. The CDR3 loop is CAISGGPQTSGGLDEQFF. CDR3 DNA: TGTGCCATCAGTGGCGGCCCGCAGACTAGCGGGGGGTTGGATGAGCAGTTCTTC.

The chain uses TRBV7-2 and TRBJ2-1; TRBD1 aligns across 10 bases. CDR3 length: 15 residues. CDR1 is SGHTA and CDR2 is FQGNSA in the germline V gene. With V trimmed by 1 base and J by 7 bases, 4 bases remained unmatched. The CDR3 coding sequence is TGTGCCAGCAGCTTAGGACAGGGGGCGCGGAATGAGCAGTTCTTC. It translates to CASSLGQGARNEQFF.

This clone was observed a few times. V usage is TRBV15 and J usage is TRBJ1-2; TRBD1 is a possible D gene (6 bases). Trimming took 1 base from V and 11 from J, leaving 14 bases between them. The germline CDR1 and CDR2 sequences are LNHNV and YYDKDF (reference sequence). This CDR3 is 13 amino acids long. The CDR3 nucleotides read TGTGCCACCAGCAGAGGTGGGAATACAGGGTACACCTTC. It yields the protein CATSRGGNTGYTF.

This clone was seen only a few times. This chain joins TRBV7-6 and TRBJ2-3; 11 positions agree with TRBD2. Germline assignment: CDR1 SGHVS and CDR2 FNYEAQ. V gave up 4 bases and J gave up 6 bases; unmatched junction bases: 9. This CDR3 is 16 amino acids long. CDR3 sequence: CASSSLVAGGPDTQYF. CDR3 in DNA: TGTGCCAGCAGCTCCTTGGTAGCGGGGGGGCCGGATACGCAGTATTTT.

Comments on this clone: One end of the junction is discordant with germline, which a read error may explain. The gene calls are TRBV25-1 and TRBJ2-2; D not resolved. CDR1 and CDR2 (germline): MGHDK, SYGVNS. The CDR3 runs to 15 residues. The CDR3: CASSDWQLNSGELFF. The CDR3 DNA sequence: TGTGCCAGCAGTGACTGGCAGTTGAACAGCGGGGAGCTGTTTTTT. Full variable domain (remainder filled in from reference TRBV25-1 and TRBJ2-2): EADIYQTPRYLVIGTGKKITLECSQTMGHDKMYWYQQDPGMELHLIHYSYGVNSTEKGDLSSESTVSRIRTEHFPLTLESARPSHTSQYLCASSDWQLNSGELFFGEGSRLTVL.

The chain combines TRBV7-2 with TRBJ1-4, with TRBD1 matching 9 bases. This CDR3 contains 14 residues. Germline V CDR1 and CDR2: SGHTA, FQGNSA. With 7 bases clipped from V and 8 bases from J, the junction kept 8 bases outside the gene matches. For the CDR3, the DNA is TGTGCCAGCACCGGGGACAGGGTGGGCGAAAAACTGTTTTTT. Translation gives CASTGDRVGEKLFF.

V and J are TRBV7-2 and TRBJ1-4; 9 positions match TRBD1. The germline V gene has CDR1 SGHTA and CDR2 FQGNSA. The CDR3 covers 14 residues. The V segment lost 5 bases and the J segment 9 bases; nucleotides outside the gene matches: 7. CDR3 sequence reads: CASSPPGTGKKLFF. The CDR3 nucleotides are TGTGCCAGCAGCCCTCCCGGGACAGGGAAAAAACTGTTTTTT.

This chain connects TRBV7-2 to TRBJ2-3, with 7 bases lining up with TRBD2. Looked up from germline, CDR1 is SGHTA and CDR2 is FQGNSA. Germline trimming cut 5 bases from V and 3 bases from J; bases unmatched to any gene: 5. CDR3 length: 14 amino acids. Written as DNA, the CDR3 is TGTGCCAGCAGCCCCGGGGGGAGGACAGATACGCAGTATTTT. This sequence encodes CASSPGGRTDTQYF.

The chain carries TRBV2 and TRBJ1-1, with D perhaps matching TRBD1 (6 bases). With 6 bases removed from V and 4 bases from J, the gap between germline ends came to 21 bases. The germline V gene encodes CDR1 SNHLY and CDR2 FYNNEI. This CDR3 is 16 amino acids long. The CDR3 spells CASRPPEQGRGTEAFF. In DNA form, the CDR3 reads TGTGCCAGCAGGCCACCCGAACAGGGTCGGGGCACTGAAGCTTTCTTT.

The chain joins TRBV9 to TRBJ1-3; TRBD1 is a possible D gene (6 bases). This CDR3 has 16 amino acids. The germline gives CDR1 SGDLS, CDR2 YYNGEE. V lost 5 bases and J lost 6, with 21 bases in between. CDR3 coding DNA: TGTGCCAGCAGTACACAAGGGAGGGGGATGGAAAACACCATATATTTT. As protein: CASSTQGRGMENTIYF.

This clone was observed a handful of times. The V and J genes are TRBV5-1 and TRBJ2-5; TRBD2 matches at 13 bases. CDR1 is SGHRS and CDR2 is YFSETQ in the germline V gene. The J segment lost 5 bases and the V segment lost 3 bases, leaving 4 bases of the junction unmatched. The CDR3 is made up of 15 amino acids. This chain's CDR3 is CASSWGLAGKETQYF. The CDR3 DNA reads TGCGCCAGCAGCTGGGGACTAGCGGGGAAGGAGACCCAGTACTTC.

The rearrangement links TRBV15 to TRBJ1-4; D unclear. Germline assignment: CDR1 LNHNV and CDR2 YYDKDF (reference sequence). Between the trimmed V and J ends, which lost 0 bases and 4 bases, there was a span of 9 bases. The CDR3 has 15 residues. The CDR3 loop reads CATSRDSVYNEKLFF. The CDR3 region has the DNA TGTGCCACCAGCAGAGATTCCGTTTATAATGAAAAACTGTTTTTT.

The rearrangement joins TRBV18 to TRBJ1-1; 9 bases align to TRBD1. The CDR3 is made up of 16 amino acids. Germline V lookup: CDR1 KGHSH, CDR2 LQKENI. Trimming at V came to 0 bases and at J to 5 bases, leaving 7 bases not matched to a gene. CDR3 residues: CASSPPYGQGRTEAFF. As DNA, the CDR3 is TGTGCCAGCTCACCACCTTACGGACAGGGGAGGACTGAAGCTTTCTTT. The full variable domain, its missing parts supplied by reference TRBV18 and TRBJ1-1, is NAGVMQNPRHLVRRRGQEARLRCSPMKGHSHVYWYRQLPEEGLKFMVYLQKENIIDESGMPKERFSAEFPKEGPSILRIQQVVRGDSAAYFCASSPPYGQGRTEAFFGQGTRLTVV.

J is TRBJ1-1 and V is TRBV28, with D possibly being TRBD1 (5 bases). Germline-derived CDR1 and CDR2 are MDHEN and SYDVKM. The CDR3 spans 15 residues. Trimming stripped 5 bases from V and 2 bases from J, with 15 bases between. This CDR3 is CASSTPLTVNTEAFF. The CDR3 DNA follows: TGTGCCAGCAGTACCCCTTTGACAGTTAACACTGAAGCTTTCTTT. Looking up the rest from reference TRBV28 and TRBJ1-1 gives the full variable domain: DVKVTQSSRYLVKRTGEKVFLECVQDMDHENMFWYRQDPGLGLRLIYFSYDVKMKEKGDIPEGYSVSREKKERFSLILESASTNQTSMYLCASSTPLTVNTEAFFGQGTRLTVV.

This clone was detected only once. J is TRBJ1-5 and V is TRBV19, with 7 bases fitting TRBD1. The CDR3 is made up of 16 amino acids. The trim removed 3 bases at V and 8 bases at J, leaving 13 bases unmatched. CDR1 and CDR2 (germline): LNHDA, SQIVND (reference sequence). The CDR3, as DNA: TGTGCCAGTAGTATGGACGGGACAGCTGGGTGGAAGCCCCAGCATTTT. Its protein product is CASSMDGTAGWKPQHF.

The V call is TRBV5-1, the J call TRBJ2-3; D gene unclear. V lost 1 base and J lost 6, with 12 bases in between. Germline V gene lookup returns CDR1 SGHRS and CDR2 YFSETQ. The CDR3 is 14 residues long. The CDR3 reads CASSLNRASDTQYF. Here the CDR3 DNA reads TGCGCCAGCAGCTTGAATCGCGCAAGTGATACGCAGTATTTT.